This entry is about one T cell receptor beta chain. Its antigen remains unidentified. V was trimmed by 5 bases and J by 0 bases, leaving 7 bases between them. This CDR3 contains 13 residues. Germline V gives CDR1 SGHAT, CDR2 FQNNGV. The data derive from a study of T cell responses to AZD1222 COVID-19 vaccine. The protocol was immunoSEQ multiplex PCR, while the TCRdb copy is restricted to in-frame clones and leaves out a portion. The sample holds about 79,000 clones, about 92% seen once. Study observations and caveats: The CD4 TCRs associated with vaccination extended across spike and predominated at 160-218 and 743-854. Donors in the cohort were predominantly white British and more often female, and clonal diversity was possibly underestimated.

The source material was peripheral blood, sampled on day 0 of MenACWY control vaccination. The rearrangement joins TRBV11-2 to TRBJ1-1, with D perhaps TRBD1 (5 bases). This clonotype was sampled from an adult in good health. Here the CDR3 reads CASSQTVNTEAFF. The CDR3 nucleotides read TGTGCCAGCAGCCAGACAGTGAACACTGAAGCTTTCTTT. The variable domain in full, with the rest retrieved from reference TRBV11-2 and TRBJ1-1, is EAGVAQSPRYKIIEKRQSVAFWCNPISGHATLYWYQQILGQGPKLLIQFQNNGVVDDSQLPKDRFSAERLKGVDSTLKIQPAKLEDSAVYLCASSQTVNTEAFFGQGTRLTVV.